This TCR beta chain was sequenced in a study of blood T cell repertoires in COVID-19. Study in general: COVID-19 samples collected from the United States, Italy and Spain covered acute and convalescent phases. Nucleic acid was either cDNA or gDNA, and it came from T cells, B-cell-depleted T cells, or PBMCs.

Using immunoSEQ multiplex PCR, the repertoire was profiled, and TCRdb retains in-frame clones only, with some absent. The sample has about 260,000 clones; approximately 87% are singletons. The receptor's source is a woman aged 40-49 years who had recovered from COVID-19. Sequencing was carried out using peripheral blood.

The CDR3 DNA sequence: TGTGCCAGCAGCCCGGGACTGCCTACCTACGAGCAGTACTTC. This encodes CASSPGLPTYEQYF. The rearrangement joins TRBV13 to TRBJ2-7, with D tentatively TRBD2 (6 bases). CDR1 PRHDT and CDR2 FYEKMQ come from the germline V gene (reference sequence). The CDR3 runs 14 residues. The germline V and J ends were trimmed by 5 bases and 2 bases, with 13 bases remaining between them. The full variable domain, rest sourced from reference TRBV13 and TRBJ2-7, is AAGVIQSPRHLIKEKRETATLKCYPIPRHDTVYWYQQGPGQDPQFLISFYEKMQSDKGSIPDRFSAQQFSDYHSELNMSSLELGDSALYFCASSPGLPTYEQYFGPGTRLTVT.